These 20 T cell receptor beta chains share one sample of origin, sequenced in a study of cytomegalovirus exposure and HLA in healthy donors. 60 Vbeta and 13 Jbeta primers were used in PCR. Repertoires were generated with immunoSEQ multiplex PCR, while TCRdb's copy carries only in-frame clones and drops some. The sample has around 180,000 clones; roughly 71% are singletons. The sequenced sample was PBMCs. The origin of the receptors is a girl aged 10 to 17 in good health and CMV-seronegative.

The count of this clone is one. DNA of the CDR3: TGTGCCAGCAGACCGTCTAGCGGGTTCTCCTACGAGCAGTACTTC. Amino acids: CASRPSSGFSYEQYF. The genes are TRBV27 and TRBJ2-7; 8 nucleotides agree with TRBD2. Germline CDR1 reads MNHEY; CDR2 reads SMNVEV (reference sequence). There are 15 residues in the CDR3. J lost 0 bases, V lost 6 bases, and 7 bases had no gene match.

The chain joins TRBV7-3 to TRBJ2-2, with 14 bases that match TRBD2. This CDR3 has 16 amino acids. V lost 5 bases, J lost 6 bases, and 5 bases stayed unmatched. Germline V gives CDR1 SGHTA, CDR2 FQGTGA. The CDR3: CASSMTSGGAPGELFF. CDR3 bases: TGTGCCAGCAGCATGACTAGCGGGGGGGCCCCCGGGGAGCTGTTTTTT.

The J gene is TRBJ2-5, the V gene TRBV4-1; D call uncertain. The germline V gene has CDR1 MGHRA and CDR2 YSYEKL. This CDR3 contains 13 residues. Trimming left V 0 bases short and J 3 bases short, with 5 bases between. CDR3 residues: CASSQDTEETQYF. In DNA form, the CDR3 reads TGCGCCAGCAGCCAAGATACGGAAGAGACCCAGTACTTC.

V gene TRBV4-1 combines with J gene TRBJ1-5; possible D gene TRBD1, 6 bases. Germline CDR1 reads MGHRA; CDR2 reads YSYEKL. The CDR3 sequence is 15 residues long. Trimming removed 1 base from V and 8 bases from J, with 15 bases in between. The CDR3, as DNA: TGCGCCAGCAGCCAAGGAATGACAGGCCTTAAGCCCCAGCATTTT. This translates into CASSQGMTGLKPQHF.

The chain couples TRBV18 to TRBJ1-2, with 7 bases identical to TRBD1. CDR3 length equals 19 residues. V gave up 1 base and J gave up 7 bases; unmatched junction bases: 21. Germline V gives CDR1 KGHSH, CDR2 LQKENI. CDR3 amino acids: CASSPLGGKTTGLVSGYTF. CDR3 DNA sequence: TGTGCCAGCTCACCACTCGGTGGAAAGACGACAGGGTTAGTGTCTGGCTACACCTTC. Looking up the rest from reference TRBV18 and TRBJ1-2 gives the full variable domain: NAGVMQNPRHLVRRRGQEARLRCSPMKGHSHVYWYRQLPEEGLKFMVYLQKENIIDESGMPKERFSAEFPKEGPSILRIQQVVRGDSAAYFCASSPLGGKTTGLVSGYTFGSGTRLTVV.

The chain links TRBV9 to TRBJ1-4; D is unclear. The CDR3 is 19 amino acids. Germline V CDR1 and CDR2: SGDLS, YYNGEE. Trimming shortened V by 3 bases and J by 8 bases, and 29 bases separated the two germline ends. The CDR3 here is CASSGFREVEVDRPEKLFF. The CDR3 DNA reads TGTGCCAGCAGCGGATTCCGGGAAGTAGAAGTTGACCGACCCGAAAAACTGTTTTTT. Based on the CDR3 plus reference TRBV9 and TRBJ1-4, the full variable domain is DSGVTQTPKHLITATGQRVTLRCSPRSGDLSVYWYQQSLDQGLQFLIQYYNGEERAKGNILERFSAQQFPDLHSELNLSSLELGDSALYFCASSGFREVEVDRPEKLFFGSGTQLSVL.

This chain uses TRBV2 with TRBJ2-1, with 8 bases that match TRBD2. The CDR3 contains 15 residues. The germline V gene has CDR1 SNHLY and CDR2 FYNNEI. V dropped 11 bases and J dropped 0; count of bases not matched to a gene: 9. The CDR3 protein is CAPTGGASSYNEQFF. DNA of the CDR3: TGTGCCCCCACGGGAGGGGCGAGCTCCTACAATGAGCAGTTCTTC.

The rearrangement links TRBV6-5 to TRBJ1-4, with D uncertain. The CDR3 runs 15 residues. The V end was cut by 2 bases, the J end by 5 bases, with 12 bases between. Germline-derived CDR1 and CDR2 are MNHEY and SVGAGI. CDR3 amino acids: CASSYAQQSNEKLFF. The CDR3, as DNA: TGTGCCAGCAGTTACGCACAACAGTCGAATGAAAAACTGTTTTTT.

V is TRBV19 and J is TRBJ2-1, with TRBD1 identical over 8 bases. V shed 4 bases, J shed 9 bases, and the junction held 5 bases outside the gene matches. Per germline, CDR1 LNHDA and CDR2 SQIVND (reference sequence). The CDR3 is 13 amino acids. The CDR3 spells CASSTRGQSEQFF. The CDR3 DNA reads as TGTGCCAGTAGTACCAGGGGGCAAAGTGAGCAGTTCTTC.

The chain joins TRBV29-1 to TRBJ2-3, with D hard to call. The CDR3 spans 15 residues. The V gene lost 2 bases and the J gene lost 1 base, with 13 bases spanning the gap. Germline V gives CDR1 SQVTM, CDR2 ANQGSEA. The CDR3 DNA is TGCAGCGTTGAAATACTCCCAGGTCGCACAGATACGCAGTATTTT. Translating it yields CSVEILPGRTDTQYF.

V usage is TRBV7-9 and J usage is TRBJ2-7, with a possible D match to TRBD1 (6 bases). Germline CDR1 reads SEHNR; CDR2 reads FQNEAQ (reference sequence). Trimming stripped 5 bases from V and 3 bases from J, with 20 bases between. The CDR3 is 16 residues long. CDR3 loop: CASSPLVNLDSYEQYF. CDR3 DNA: TGTGCCAGCAGCCCGCTCGTCAATTTGGACAGCTACGAGCAGTACTTC. The full variable domain, with the rest looked up from reference TRBV7-9 and TRBJ2-7, is DTGVSQNPRHKITKRGQNVTFRCDPISEHNRLYWYRQTLGQGPEFLTYFQNEAQLEKSRLLSDRFSAERPKGSFSTLEIQRTEQGDSAMYLCASSPLVNLDSYEQYFGPGTRLTVT.

This clone turned up a few times. The chain carries TRBV9 and TRBJ1-1; D possibly corresponds to TRBD1 (6 bases). The CDR3 covers 15 residues. V lost 2 bases to trimming and J lost 8 bases, with 19 bases between them. Germline V gene sequence: CDR1 SGDLS, CDR2 YYNGEE. The CDR3 bases are TGTGCCAGCAGCGTCGATATTACAGGGAAGATCGAAGCTTTCTTT. It translates to CASSVDITGKIEAFF. The full variable domain, in which reference TRBV9 and TRBJ1-1 provide the parts outside the CDR3, is DSGVTQTPKHLITATGQRVTLRCSPRSGDLSVYWYQQSLDQGLQFLIQYYNGEERAKGNILERFSAQQFPDLHSELNLSSLELGDSALYFCASSVDITGKIEAFFGQGTRLTVV.

This clone was found once. This sequence joins TRBV30 and TRBJ2-7; D may be TRBD1 (6 bases). Germline V lookup: CDR1 GTSNPN, CDR2 SVGIG (reference sequence). This CDR3 spans 12 amino acids. V was cut by 2 bases and J by 4 bases, with 9 bases left in between. The CDR3 DNA sequence: TGTGCCTGGAGTCAGCAGGGGTACGAGCAGTACTTC. Encoded protein: CAWSQQGYEQYF.

The rearrangement uses TRBV5-5 and TRBJ1-4; D ambiguous. The CDR3 sequence is 15 residues long. V gave up 3 bases and J gave up 0 bases, with 9 bases separating them. Germline V gene sequence: CDR1 SGHKS, CDR2 YYEKEE (reference sequence). The CDR3 coding sequence is TGTGCCAGCAGCTGGGAGGGTGCAACTAATGAAAAACTGTTTTTT. Protein product: CASSWEGATNEKLFF.

The chain carries TRBV19 and TRBJ1-3; 10 positions agree with TRBD1. The CDR3 has 17 amino acids. Per germline, CDR1 LNHDA and CDR2 SQIVND (reference sequence). The J segment lost 0 bases and the V segment lost 5 bases, leaving 7 bases of the junction unmatched. The CDR3 DNA reads as TGTGCCAGTAGTTCGTCCCGGGACAGGGGCTCTGGAAACACCATATATTTT. It specifies CASSSSRDRGSGNTIYF.

V usage is TRBV7-8 and J usage is TRBJ2-3; 8 bases are shared with TRBD2. The V gene's germline CDR1 is SGHVS and CDR2 FQNEAQ. V shed 4 bases, J shed 5 bases, and the junction held 11 bases outside the gene matches. CDR3 length equals 16 residues. The CDR3 DNA reads TGTGCCAGCAGCTCTCCGAGGAGCGGGGGTCGAGATACGCAGTATTTT. Translation: CASSSPRSGGRDTQYF.

CDR3 protein: CASRGGVSYEQYF. The CDR3 DNA is TGTGCCAGCAGGGGGGGAGTTTCCTACGAGCAGTACTTC. The chain combines TRBV27 with TRBJ2-7, with D possibly being TRBD2 (6 bases). This CDR3 contains 13 residues. Germline V lookup: CDR1 MNHEY, CDR2 SMNVEV (reference sequence). Trimming shortened V by 6 bases and J by 1 base, and 10 bases separated the two germline ends.

The chain joins TRBV5-6 to TRBJ2-7; TRBD1 might be the D (6 bases). There are 16 residues in the CDR3. Trimming stripped 4 bases from V and 0 bases from J, with 17 bases between. Germline-derived CDR1 and CDR2 are SGHDT and YYEEEE. CDR3 DNA: TGTGCCAGCAGCCGCGCCCTGACAGGATACTCCTACGAGCAGTACTTC. It encodes CASSRALTGYSYEQYF.

This chain links TRBV6-5 with TRBJ2-7; TRBD1 agrees at 7 bases. The CDR3 extends over 16 amino acids. CDR1 and CDR2 from the germline V gene are MNHEY and SVGAGI. V gave up 4 bases and J gave up 1 base; unmatched junction bases: 10. CDR3 in DNA: TGTGCCAGCAGTTCCTTACGGGGCAGGGGGTCCTACGAGCAGTACTTC. Protein: CASSSLRGRGSYEQYF.

The V gene is TRBV5-4, the J gene TRBJ2-2; 9 bases map to TRBD1. The CDR3 is 16 residues long. CDR1 SGHNT and CDR2 YYREEE come from the germline V gene (reference sequence). The V segment lost 1 base and the J segment 7 bases; nucleotides outside the gene matches: 8. CDR3 coding DNA: TGTGCCAGCAGCTTGACCGGGACAGGGTTGGGCGGGGAGCTGTTTTTT. It specifies CASSLTGTGLGGELFF.